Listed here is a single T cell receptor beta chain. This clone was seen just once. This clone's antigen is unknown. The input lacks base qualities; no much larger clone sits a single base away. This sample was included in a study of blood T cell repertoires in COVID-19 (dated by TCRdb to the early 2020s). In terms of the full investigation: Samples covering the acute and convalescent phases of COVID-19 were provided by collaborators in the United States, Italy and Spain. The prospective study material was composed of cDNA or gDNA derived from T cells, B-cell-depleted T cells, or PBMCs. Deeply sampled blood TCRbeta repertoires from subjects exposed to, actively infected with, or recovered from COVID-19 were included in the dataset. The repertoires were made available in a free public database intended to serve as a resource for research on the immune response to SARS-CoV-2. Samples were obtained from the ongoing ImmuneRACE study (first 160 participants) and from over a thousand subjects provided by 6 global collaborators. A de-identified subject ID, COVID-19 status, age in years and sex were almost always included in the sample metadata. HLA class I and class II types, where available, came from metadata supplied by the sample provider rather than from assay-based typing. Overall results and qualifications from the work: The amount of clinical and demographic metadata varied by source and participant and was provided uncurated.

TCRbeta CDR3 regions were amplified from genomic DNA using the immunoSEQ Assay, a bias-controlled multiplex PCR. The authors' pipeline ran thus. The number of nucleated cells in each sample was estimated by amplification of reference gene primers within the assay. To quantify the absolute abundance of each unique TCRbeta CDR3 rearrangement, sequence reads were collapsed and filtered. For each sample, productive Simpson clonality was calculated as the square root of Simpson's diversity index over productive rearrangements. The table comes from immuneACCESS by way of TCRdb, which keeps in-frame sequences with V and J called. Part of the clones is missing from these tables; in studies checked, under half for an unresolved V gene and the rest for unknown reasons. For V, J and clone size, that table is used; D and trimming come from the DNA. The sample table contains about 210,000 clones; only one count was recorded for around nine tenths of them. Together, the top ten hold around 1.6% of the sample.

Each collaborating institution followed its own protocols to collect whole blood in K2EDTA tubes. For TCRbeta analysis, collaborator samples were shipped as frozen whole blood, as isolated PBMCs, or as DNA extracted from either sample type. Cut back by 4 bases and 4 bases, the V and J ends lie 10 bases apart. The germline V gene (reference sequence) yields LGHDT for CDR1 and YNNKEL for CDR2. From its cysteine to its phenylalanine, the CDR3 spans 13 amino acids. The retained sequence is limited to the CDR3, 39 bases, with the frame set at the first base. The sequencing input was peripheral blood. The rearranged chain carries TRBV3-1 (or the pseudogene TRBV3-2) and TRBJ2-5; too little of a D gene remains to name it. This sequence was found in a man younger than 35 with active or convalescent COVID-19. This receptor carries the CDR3 CASSPVQPETQYF. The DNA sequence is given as TGTGCCAGCAGCCCCGTACAACCAGAGACCCAGTACTTC.